This record concerns one TCR beta chain sequence. Its antigen remains undetermined. Per-base quality was not reported, and no clone a single base away is much larger than it. The data stem from a study of a mutant IDH1 vaccine in newly diagnosed glioma (dated by TCRdb to about 2021). Broadly, across the study: In the chemotherapy-containing groups, vaccination started alongside temozolomide cycles, whereas in patients who had radiotherapy alone it started 4-6 weeks after radiotherapy. The approximately 29 treated patients were approximately 62% male and approximately 40% female, with a mean age of around 40 years. Prior to enrollment, standard therapy consisting of radiotherapy alone, temozolomide alone, or radiochemotherapy with temozolomide had been administered to patients, with the combination being received by most patients. For exploratory analyses, 25 to 30 treated patients had longitudinal TCRB deep sequencing done wherever samples were available. Peripheral blood was drawn at six visits: V03 (baseline), V05, V07, V10, V12 and V13. Visit V12 was the week-35 safety follow-up and visit V13 was the week-47 end of study. Findings and caveats that apply to the study as a whole: Pseudoprogression seemed to be unrelated to changes in the top peripheral T cell clonotypes found by TCRB sequencing. The authors noted that analyses of patient blood samples could not be reproduced because of sample limitations. Availability determined which PBMC samples were chosen for TCRB deep sequencing. Vaccine-induced immune responses across multiple MHC alleles were detected in roughly 94% of patients.

The cysteine opens and the phenylalanine closes a CDR3 of 14 amino acids. Kept here is only the CDR3 DNA, which spans 42 bases and is read in frame from base 1. Looking up the germline V gene (reference sequence) yields CDR1 MNHEY and CDR2 SMNVEV. V is reduced by 3 bases and J by 0 bases, leaving a spacing of 8 bases between them. Libraries were constructed by the immunoSEQ multiplex PCR assay. Rearranged TCR beta chain sequences were amplified using the hsTCRB Kit according to the manufacturer's protocol. Sequencing of TCRB libraries was carried out on an Illumina MiSeq. For the original study's pipeline: The proprietary platform of the kit vendor was used for demultiplexing, trimming and gene mapping. Imported from immuneACCESS, the table was reduced by TCRdb to in-frame sequences with V and J called. These copies leave out some clones; in studies compared against another copy, an unresolved V gene accounts for under half, and the cause of the remainder is not known. V and J calls and clone size come straight from that table; D and trimming were deduced from the DNA. Across this sample there are fewer than 35,000 clones, with roughly 84% seen only once. Clones ranked in the top ten supply less than 30% of the sample.

In the paper's terms, the time point label means: week 47, end of study. A 20-mer mutant IDH1 peptide at 300 micrograms in Montanide made up each vaccine dose, which was injected subcutaneously together with topical imiquimod. Patients received eight vaccinations in weeks 1, 3, 5, 7, 11, 15, 19 and 23, corresponding to visits V03 through V10. The donors had newly diagnosed IDH1-mutant astrocytomas of WHO grade 3 or 4 that showed loss of nuclear ATRX. The samples were drawn from NOA16, a multicentre, single-arm, open-label phase I trial in Germany that tested a mutant IDH1 peptide vaccine in humans for the first time. Genomic DNA for TCRB sequencing was extracted from EDTA blood using the DNeasy Blood and Tissue Kit.

The sequence came from a young man with glioma. Sequenced material: PBMCs, taken from a glioma patient whose treatment included an IDH1 peptide vaccine. This receptor chain uses TRBV27 and TRBJ1-1, with no D gene named confidently. In nucleotides, the sequence is TGTGCCAGCAGTTTCCGCGGCTTGAACACTGAAGCTTTCTTT. The translation is CASSFRGLNTEAFF.